These 31 T cell receptor beta chains share one sample of origin, sequenced in a study of blood T cell repertoires in COVID-19. TCRdb's copy holds only in-frame clones and misses some; the assay was immunoSEQ multiplex PCR. The sample yields roughly 150,000 clones, 84% seen once. What was sequenced was peripheral blood. The receptor set was obtained from a woman aged 45-60 years in a cohort sampled during active or convalescent COVID-19.

The J gene is TRBJ1-2, the V gene TRBV2, with 10 bases aligning to TRBD1. Germline lookup yields CDR1 SNHLY and CDR2 FYNNEI. Unmatched junction bases numbered 7, after V lost 6 bases and J lost 6 bases. The length of the CDR3 is 14 residues. CDR3 coding DNA: TGTGCCAGCAGCGATGTAGGGACAGGGGATGGCTACACCTTC. It yields the protein CASSDVGTGDGYTF.

This clone was detected only once. The chain couples TRBV11-3 to TRBJ2-1, with TRBD1 matching over 10 bases. CDR3 size: 16 residues. The trim removed 5 bases at V and 4 bases at J, leaving 8 bases unmatched. CDR1 SGHNT and CDR2 YENEEA come from the germline V gene. The CDR3, as DNA: TGTGCCAGCAGCCCTTCGACAGGGGGCGCATACAATGAGCAGTTCTTC. This codes for CASSPSTGGAYNEQFF.

The J gene is TRBJ2-7, the V gene TRBV11-2, with 10 bases lining up with TRBD2. Germline V gene lookup returns CDR1 SGHAT and CDR2 FQNNGV. The CDR3 is made up of 16 amino acids. The junction had 8 bases not matched to a gene; V was cut back by 4 bases and J by 2 bases. The CDR3: CASSSLGSGGPYEQYF. The CDR3 bases are TGTGCCAGCAGCTCACTAGGTAGCGGGGGGCCCTACGAGCAGTACTTC.

The chain uses TRBV6-2 or TRBV6-3 and TRBJ1-5; 9 positions agree with TRBD1. Germline values: CDR1 MNHEY, CDR2 SVGEGT. V dropped 2 bases and J dropped 7; count of bases not matched to a gene: 9. This CDR3 has 16 residues. CDR3 sequence (DNA): TGTGCCAGCAGTTACCCTACAGGGGGCGCAGGCCAGCCCCAGCATTTT. Residues: CASSYPTGGAGQPQHF.

This chain uses TRBV5-1 with TRBJ2-5; 8 nucleotides match TRBD2. Germline CDR1 SGHRS, CDR2 YFSETQ. V shed 5 bases, J shed 4 bases, and the junction held 10 bases outside the gene matches. The CDR3 spans 15 residues. The CDR3 reads CASRRGGGSSETQYF. The CDR3 nucleotides read TGCGCCAGCAGAAGGGGCGGGGGGAGTTCAGAGACCCAGTACTTC.

The count of this clone is one. The chain combines TRBV6-5 with TRBJ2-5; tentative D call: TRBD2 (5 bases). CDR3 length: 16 residues. The germline gives CDR1 MNHEY, CDR2 SVGAGI. The germline V and J ends were trimmed by 2 bases and 2 bases, with 15 bases remaining between them. DNA for the CDR3: TGTGCCAGCAGTTACATACGGGGAGAAGGGCAAGAGACCCAGTACTTC. It codes for CASSYIRGEGQETQYF.

V and J are TRBV12-3 or TRBV12-4 and TRBJ2-5, with D uncertain. The CDR3 has 12 residues. V lost 8 bases, J lost 5 bases, and 12 bases lay in between. DNA for the CDR3: TGTGCCAGCGGGTCCAGGATTGAGACCCAGTACTTC. Translated: CASGSRIETQYF.

The rearrangement joins TRBV5-4 to TRBJ1-5, with TRBD1 matching 8 bases. This CDR3 comprises 16 residues. The junction had 5 bases not matched to a gene; V was cut back by 3 bases and J by 0 bases. CDR1 is SGHNT, CDR2 YYREEE, per germline (reference sequence). The CDR3: CASSSGGADSNQPQHF. CDR3 coding DNA: TGTGCCAGCAGCTCAGGGGGCGCAGATAGCAATCAGCCCCAGCATTTT.

This clone was recorded only once. The chain recombines TRBV6-4 with TRBJ2-3; the D gene is possibly TRBD2 (5 bases). Germline CDR1 reads MRHNA; CDR2 reads SNTAGT. The V gene lost 3 bases and the J gene lost 6 bases, with 10 bases spanning the gap. The CDR3 is 13 residues long. CDR3: CASSDQRGDTQYF. The CDR3 DNA is TGTGCCAGCAGTGATCAACGAGGGGATACGCAGTATTTT.

The gene calls are TRBV19 and TRBJ1-3; D is perhaps TRBD1 (6 bases). Germline lookup yields CDR1 LNHDA and CDR2 SQIVND (reference sequence). This CDR3 is built from 15 residues. With 8 bases removed from V and 2 bases from J, the gap between germline ends came to 16 bases. CDR3 in amino acids: CASLKGGAPGNTIYF. The CDR3 coding sequence is TGTGCCAGTCTCAAGGGGGGGGCGCCTGGAAACACCATATATTTT. Together with reference TRBV19 and TRBJ1-3, the CDR3 gives the full variable domain: DGGITQSPKYLFRKEGQNVTLSCEQNLNHDAMYWYRQDPGQGLRLIYYSQIVNDFQKGDIAEGYSVSREKKESFPLTVTSAQKNPTAFYLCASLKGGAPGNTIYFGEGSWLTVV.

The chain's CDR3 is CASSYRPRAPYNTQYF. Here the CDR3 DNA reads TGTGCCAGCAGTTACCGTCCCAGGGCCCCGTATAATACGCAGTATTTT. This chain connects TRBV6-2 or TRBV6-3 to TRBJ2-3; D is possibly TRBD1 (5 bases). From germline, CDR1 is MNHEY and CDR2 SVGEGT. Trimming cost V 2 bases and J 7 bases, with 19 bases left between them. This CDR3 spans 16 amino acids.

The chain uses TRBV7-9 and TRBJ1-2, with a weak D call TRBD1 (5 bases). CDR3 length equals 14 residues. CDR1 and CDR2 (germline): SEHNR, FQNEAQ (reference sequence). V was cut by 1 base and J by 6 bases, with 12 bases left in between. The CDR3 region has the DNA TGTGCCAGCAGCTTAGTTTCTGGGACTGATGGCTACACCTTC. Encoded protein: CASSLVSGTDGYTF.

The V gene is TRBV7-2, the J gene TRBJ2-1; D not certain. V was clipped by 2 bases and J by 4 bases, with 6 bases between them. Germline V CDR1 and CDR2: SGHTA, FQGNSA. This CDR3 has 13 residues. DNA for the CDR3: TGTGCCAGCAGCTTATTCTATTACAATGAGCAGTTCTTC. Translated, it gives CASSLFYYNEQFF.

The chain carries TRBV5-1 and TRBJ2-2; D is unresolved. This CDR3 has 15 amino acids. The V end was cut by 1 base, the J end by 5 bases, with 12 bases between. Germline values: CDR1 SGHRS, CDR2 YFSETQ. CDR3 sequence reads: CASSLSALGTGELFF. DNA of the CDR3: TGCGCCAGCAGCTTGTCTGCACTCGGGACCGGGGAGCTGTTTTTT.

This clone was seen more than once but under ten times. V usage is TRBV29-1 and J usage is TRBJ2-1; TRBD2 aligns across 8 bases. Per the germline V gene, CDR1 is SQVTM and CDR2 is ANQGSEA. This CDR3 comprises 13 residues. V lost 5 bases, J lost 9 bases, and 9 bases stayed unmatched. The DNA of the CDR3 is TGCAGCGTTTCCCCGGGACTAGTGAGTGAGCAGTTCTTC. This encodes CSVSPGLVSEQFF.

The V call is TRBV6-2 or TRBV6-3, the J call TRBJ1-2; TRBD1 is a possible D gene (6 bases). V was cut by 2 bases and J by 3 bases, with 31 bases left in between. CDR3 length: 21 amino acids. Germline lookup yields CDR1 MNHEY and CDR2 SVGEGT. The CDR3 is CASSYQPMDSSIPLQYYGYTF. For the CDR3, the DNA is TGTGCCAGCAGTTACCAACCGATGGACAGCTCCATCCCTCTACAATACTATGGCTACACCTTC.

The chain uses TRBV11-2 and TRBJ1-5; 7 bases align to TRBD1. This CDR3 has 14 residues. Germline trimming cut 6 bases from V and 5 bases from J; bases unmatched to any gene: 7. CDR1 is SGHAT, CDR2 FQNNGV, per germline. The CDR3 sequence: CASSPGQDDQPQHF. For the CDR3, the DNA is TGTGCCAGCAGTCCTGGACAGGATGATCAGCCCCAGCATTTT.

The CDR3 nucleotides are TGTGCCAGCAGCCCCGTCGGGGGGGGGCAAGATACGCAGTATTTT. Translated: CASSPVGGGQDTQYF. The J gene is TRBJ2-3, the V gene TRBV5-4, with 8 bases aligning to TRBD2. The CDR3 spans 15 residues. Germline trimming cut 4 bases from V and 5 bases from J; bases unmatched to any gene: 9. Germline V gene data show CDR1 as SGHNT and CDR2 as YYREEE (reference sequence).

The V and J genes are TRBV18 and TRBJ1-5; D may be TRBD1 (6 bases). V was clipped by 3 bases and J by 0 bases, with 12 bases between them. The CDR3 totals 16 residues. Germline values: CDR1 KGHSH, CDR2 LQKENI. The CDR3 region is CASSPRDTSSNQPQHF. The CDR3 DNA is TGTGCCAGCTCACCTCGGGACACTTCTAGCAATCAGCCCCAGCATTTT.

The chain links TRBV3-1 (or the pseudogene TRBV3-2) to TRBJ2-1, with 7 bases lining up with TRBD2. CDR1 and CDR2 (germline): LGHDT, YNNKEL (reference sequence). The CDR3 is 15 amino acids. V lost 5 bases, J lost 5 bases, and 9 bases stayed unmatched. CDR3 nucleotides: TGTGCCAGCAGCTTCCTCGGGGGGTTGAACAATGAGCAGTTCTTC. Its protein is CASSFLGGLNNEQFF.

This chain links TRBV19 with TRBJ2-2; D gene ambiguous. The ends were cut back, 1 base at V and 2 bases at J, with 11 bases in the middle. Germline CDR1 LNHDA, CDR2 SQIVND (reference sequence). The length of the CDR3 is 16 residues. The CDR3 coding sequence is TGTGCCAGTAGTATAGGGTACAGCAGAAACACCGGGGAGCTGTTTTTT. Residues: CASSIGYSRNTGELFF.

The V and J genes are TRBV7-2 and TRBJ1-3; 7 nucleotides line up with TRBD1. Germline CDR1 and CDR2: SGHTA and FQGNSA. CDR3 length: 14 residues. J gave up 4 bases and V 5 bases, and 5 bases lay outside the gene matches. The CDR3, as DNA: TGTGCCAGCAGCCTGGGACAGATCGGAAACACCATATATTTT. Amino acid sequence: CASSLGQIGNTIYF. Based on the CDR3 plus reference TRBV7-2 and TRBJ1-3, the full variable domain is GAGVSQSPSNKVTEKGKDVELRCDPISGHTALYWYRQSLGQGLEFLIYFQGNSAPDKSGLPSDRFSAERTGGSVSTLTIQRTQQEDSAVYLCASSLGQIGNTIYFGEGSWLTVV.

The V gene is TRBV18, the J gene TRBJ1-5; the match to TRBD1 covers 10 bases. J gave up 7 bases and V 3 bases, and 3 bases lay outside the gene matches. The germline CDR1 and CDR2 sequences are KGHSH and LQKENI. This CDR3 spans 14 amino acids. CDR3 residues: CASSPGTGEQPQHF. For the CDR3, the DNA is TGTGCCAGCTCACCGGGGACAGGGGAGCAGCCCCAGCATTTT.

This chain connects TRBV11-2 to TRBJ1-3; no reliable D call. The V gene lost 10 bases and the J gene lost 4 bases, with 20 bases spanning the gap. Per the germline V gene, CDR1 is SGHAT and CDR2 is FQNNGV. This CDR3 is 15 amino acids long. The CDR3 protein is CATSSVEGLGNTIYF. In nucleotides, the CDR3 is TGTGCCACGTCCTCCGTGGAGGGCCTCGGAAACACCATATATTTT.

A single count supports this clone. This rearrangement joins TRBV12-3 or TRBV12-4 to TRBJ2-3; the D is unclear. The ends were cut back, 5 bases at V and 8 bases at J, with 11 bases in the middle. This CDR3 contains 12 residues. CDR3 DNA: TGTGCCAGCAGTATCGGAAGACTTACGCAGTATTTT. Encoded protein: CASSIGRLTQYF.

The chain has TRBV5-8 and TRBJ2-5; the match to TRBD1 covers 7 bases. Germline CDR1 is SGHTS and CDR2 is YDEGEE. This CDR3 has 16 residues. Trimming cost V 0 bases and J 3 bases; bases outside gene matches: 8. The CDR3 spells CASSLGGTVGEETQYF. In DNA form, the CDR3 reads TGTGCCAGCAGCTTGGGGGGGACAGTCGGCGAAGAGACCCAGTACTTC.

The CDR3 here is CASRPLSNGYTF. DNA for the CDR3: TGTGCCAGCAGACCACTCTCCAACGGCTACACCTTC. The chain couples TRBV6-5 to TRBJ1-2, with D unresolved. Trimming removed 6 bases from V and 8 bases from J, with 13 bases in between. The CDR3 loop spans 12 amino acids. Germline CDR1 MNHEY, CDR2 SVGAGI.

V usage is TRBV6-5 and J usage is TRBJ2-7, with TRBD1 identical over 7 bases. The germline V gene has CDR1 MNHEY and CDR2 SVGAGI. This CDR3 contains 14 residues. V trimming: 5 bases; J trimming: 3 bases; junction bases outside the gene matches: 7. DNA of the CDR3: TGTGCCAGCAGTCCAACAGGGGTTGACTACGAGCAGTACTTC. Translating gives CASSPTGVDYEQYF.

The CDR3 is CATSRDAVMPGTASHEQYF. DNA of the CDR3: TGTGCCACCAGCAGAGATGCTGTTATGCCCGGGACAGCTTCTCACGAGCAGTACTTC. This chain uses TRBV15 with TRBJ2-7; TRBD1 matches 7 bases. The V segment lost 0 bases and the J segment 5 bases; nucleotides outside the gene matches: 19. This CDR3 region has 19 residues. Germline lookup yields CDR1 LNHNV and CDR2 YYDKDF (reference sequence).

V gene TRBV5-5 combines with J gene TRBJ2-2; 8 bases agree with TRBD1. V gave up 4 bases and J gave up 0 bases; unmatched junction bases: 8. Germline V CDR1 and CDR2: SGHKS, YYEKEE (reference sequence). The CDR3 loop spans 17 amino acids. DNA for the CDR3: TGTGCCAGCAGCACGGGACAGGACACTTCGAACACCGGGGAGCTGTTTTTT. Its protein is CASSTGQDTSNTGELFF.

This clone was seen only once. One junction end does not reproduce the germline sequence, and a read error may be involved. This chain joins TRBV18 and TRBJ1-6; 10 bases match TRBD1. Germline CDR1 and CDR2: KGHSH and LQKENI. This CDR3 contains 15 residues. The DNA for the CDR3 is TGTGCCGGCTCCTTTGGACAGGGGGGGAATTCACCCCTCCACTTT. Its protein is CAGSFGQGGNSPLHF.